A single sample is the source of the 32 T cell receptor beta chains below, sequenced in a study of patients and donors after allogeneic stem cell transplantation. TCRdb passed the RT-PCR reads through MiXCR, listing each CDR3 protein once. The data show about 74,000 distinct CDR3 sequences, around a quarter seen once. Material: blood, either unsorted or a sorted T cell fraction (not recorded which). The receptors shown here come from a human donor who was either an allogeneic HSCT recipient or a stem cell or donor lymphocyte infusion donor (not recorded which). It is not recorded whose cells these are; they may come from a transplant donor.

J is TRBJ2-1 and V is TRBV4-3; D not certain. Germline loops: CDR1 LGHNA, CDR2 YSLEER. The CDR3 has 15 amino acids. V was clipped by 4 bases and J by 0 bases, with 10 bases between them. The CDR3 spells CASSPSESSYNEQFF. CDR3 sequence (DNA): TGCGCCAGCAGCCCCTCTGAGAGCTCCTACAATGAGCAGTTCTTC.

This clonotype has ten or more counts. The chain combines TRBV12-3 or TRBV12-4 with TRBJ1-5; D unclear. The V end lost 3 bases, the J end lost 5 bases, and 8 bases lay between the germline ends. The CDR3 runs 13 residues. CDR3 in DNA: TGTGCCAGCAGTTTGTGGGGAGATCAGCCCCAGCATTTT. Its protein product is CASSLWGDQPQHF.

This clonotype was observed a handful of times. This sequence joins TRBV9 and TRBJ2-4; TRBD2 might be the D (5 bases). V lost 0 bases, J lost 8 bases, and 9 bases lay in between. The CDR3 length is 13 residues. Germline V lookup: CDR1 SGDLS, CDR2 YYNGEE. This chain's CDR3 is CASSVGGPDIQYF. The CDR3 nucleotides are TGTGCCAGCAGCGTAGGAGGGCCGGACATTCAGTACTTC.

The rearrangement uses TRBV9 and TRBJ2-1, with no clear D. Germline V CDR1 and CDR2: SGDLS, YYNGEE. CDR3 size: 13 residues. V was pared by 1 base and J by 9 bases, with 11 bases between. CDR3 in DNA: TGTGCCAGCAGCGTATCCGCGGTCCCTGAGCAGTTCTTC. Protein: CASSVSAVPEQFF.

This clonotype showed up just a few times. The chain couples TRBV10-3 to TRBJ2-2; the match to TRBD2 covers 9 bases. From germline, CDR1 is ENHRY and CDR2 SYGVKD. This CDR3 contains 17 residues. V shed 1 base and J 2 bases; nucleotides not matched to a gene: 5. CDR3 nucleotide sequence: TGTGCCATCAGTGAGTTCAAGCTAGCGGGAAACACCGGGGAGCTGTTTTTT. It specifies CAISEFKLAGNTGELFF.

The chain joins TRBV15 to TRBJ2-7, with D tentatively TRBD2 (6 bases). V gave up 1 base and J gave up 0 bases, with 10 bases separating them. This CDR3 comprises 15 residues. Germline V lookup: CDR1 LNHNV, CDR2 YYDKDF (reference sequence). The CDR3 nucleotides read TGTGCCACCAGCAGAGGAGGACTAAGCTCCTACGAGCAGTACTTC. Protein product: CATSRGGLSSYEQYF.

This chain links TRBV7-9 with TRBJ2-5; D is ambiguous. The CDR3 covers 14 residues. V lost 5 bases and J 3 bases, leaving 13 bases between the germline ends. CDR1 is SEHNR, CDR2 FQNEAQ, per germline (reference sequence). The CDR3 DNA is TGTGCCAGCAGCATCCCCTTTCGGGAAGAGACCCAGTACTTC. This encodes CASSIPFREETQYF.

This clonotype was recorded a few times. The chain has TRBV4-1 and TRBJ1-1; no clear D gene. The germline V gene encodes CDR1 MGHRA and CDR2 YSYEKL. The V end lost 2 bases, the J end lost 0 bases, and 13 bases lay between the germline ends. This CDR3 region has 16 residues. The CDR3 sequence is CASSQTGYTMNTEAFF. The CDR3 DNA follows: TGCGCCAGCAGCCAAACGGGCTATACCATGAACACTGAAGCTTTCTTT.

The CDR3 DNA sequence: TGTGCCAGCAGTGAATTGGAGACCAGCACTGAAGCTTTCTTT. Protein product: CASSELETSTEAFF. The chain links TRBV25-1 to TRBJ1-1, with D uncertain. The CDR3 covers 14 residues. CDR1 MGHDK and CDR2 SYGVNS come from the germline V gene. V was pared by 1 base and J by 4 bases, with 10 bases between.

This clonotype showed up just once. The rearrangement joins TRBV7-9 to TRBJ2-1; TRBD2 is a possible D gene (5 bases). Germline values: CDR1 SEHNR, CDR2 FQNEAQ (reference sequence). V gave up 0 bases and J gave up 1 base, with 13 bases separating them. The CDR3 is 17 residues long. The CDR3 DNA is TGTGCCAGCAGCTTAGCACCGGAGGATATTTCCTACAATGAGCAGTTCTTC. This codes for CASSLAPEDISYNEQFF.

This clonotype has more than one count but fewer than ten. The chain has TRBV5-1 and TRBJ2-1; perhaps D is TRBD1 or TRBD2 (5 bases each). Germline V gene sequence: CDR1 SGHRS, CDR2 YFSETQ. The CDR3 is 15 residues long. V dropped 0 bases and J dropped 0 bases, with 7 bases sitting between them. The CDR3 region is CASSLGGTSYNEQFF. The CDR3 nucleotides read TGCGCCAGCAGCTTGGGTGGGACCTCCTACAATGAGCAGTTCTTC. The complete variable domain, with remaining parts taken from reference TRBV5-1 and TRBJ2-1, reads KAGVTQTPRYLIKTRGQQVTLSCSPISGHRSVSWYQQTPGQGLQFLFEYFSETQRNKGNFPGRFSGRQFSNSRSEMNVSTLELGDSALYLCASSLGGTSYNEQFFGPGTRLTVL.

J is TRBJ2-7 and V is TRBV12-3 or TRBV12-4; D is unresolved. This CDR3 spans 14 amino acids. The V end was cut by 7 bases, the J end by 1 base, with 14 bases between. CDR3 residues: CASKMLANSYEQYF. The CDR3 DNA reads as TGTGCCAGCAAGATGTTGGCAAATTCCTACGAGCAGTACTTC.

The V gene is TRBV24-1, the J gene TRBJ2-7; 8 bases are a match to TRBD1. Germline V gene data show CDR1 as KGHDR and CDR2 as SFDVKD. V lost 5 bases, J lost 3 bases, and 5 bases stayed unmatched. CDR3 length: 14 amino acids. The CDR3 spells CATSAPGQGYEQYF. The CDR3 nucleotides are TGTGCCACCAGTGCCCCCGGACAGGGCTACGAGCAGTACTTC.

Only a few counts were recorded for this clonotype. The V and J genes are TRBV7-9 and TRBJ2-7, with TRBD1 identical over 7 bases. The CDR3 extends over 15 amino acids. The V gene's germline CDR1 is SEHNR and CDR2 FQNEAQ (reference sequence). V lost 4 bases, J lost 2 bases, and 8 bases stayed unmatched. The CDR3 protein is CASSSGQTHPYEQYF. The CDR3 DNA reads as TGTGCCAGCAGCTCGGGACAGACTCATCCCTACGAGCAGTACTTC.

This clonotype was seen a handful of times. J is TRBJ1-6 and V is TRBV20-1; 8 bases map to TRBD1. This CDR3 region has 15 residues. The germline V gene has CDR1 DFQATT and CDR2 SNEGSKA (reference sequence). The ends lost 6 bases at V and 0 bases at J; junction bases unmatched: 4. CDR3 in amino acids: CSAVDRGSYNSPLHF. In nucleotides, the CDR3 is TGCAGTGCCGTTGACAGGGGCTCCTATAATTCACCCCTCCACTTT.

The V call is TRBV7-9, the J call TRBJ1-2; no clear D. Trimming took off 5 bases at V and 8 bases at J, with 9 bases between the two ends. Germline CDR1 is SEHNR and CDR2 is FQNEAQ (reference sequence). CDR3 size: 11 residues. This CDR3 is CASSPRNGYTF. The CDR3 nucleotides read TGTGCCAGCAGCCCCCGTAACGGCTACACCTTC.

This clonotype was seen more than once but under ten times. V gene TRBV7-3 combines with J gene TRBJ2-1; D might be TRBD2 (5 bases). The CDR3 consists of 16 residues. Germline lookup yields CDR1 SGHTA and CDR2 FQGTGA. The V and J ends lost 1 base and 3 bases respectively, with 13 bases between them. The CDR3 here is CASSLNPGSHYNEQFF. The CDR3 nucleotides read TGTGCCAGCAGCTTAAACCCGGGGTCCCACTACAATGAGCAGTTCTTC.

The chain is built from TRBV3-2 and TRBJ2-5. TRBV3-2 is tagged as a pseudogene. The CDR3 length is 12 residues. CDR3 nucleotides: TGTGCCAGCGCCACCTTCGGGGAGACCCAGTACTTC. Protein product: CASATFGETQYF.

The chain joins TRBV15 to TRBJ2-1; D is perhaps TRBD2 (6 bases). CDR3 length: 17 amino acids. The germline V gene encodes CDR1 LNHNV and CDR2 YYDKDF (reference sequence). Deletions cut 4 bases from V and 7 bases from J, with 23 bases between. CDR3 in DNA: TGTGCCACCAGCAAAGTAATCGGGGGACCCTTAGGTAATGAGCAGTTCTTC. It is translated as CATSKVIGGPLGNEQFF.

The chain employs TRBV4-3 and TRBJ2-5; 11 bases fit TRBD2. V lost 0 bases to trimming and J lost 2 bases; unmatched junction nucleotides: 5. This CDR3 contains 17 residues. Germline V gene data show CDR1 as LGHNA and CDR2 as YSLEER. This CDR3 reads CASSQDPGLAVQETQYF. CDR3 nucleotides: TGCGCCAGCAGCCAAGATCCGGGACTAGCGGTTCAAGAGACCCAGTACTTC.

V is TRBV5-5 and J is TRBJ1-2, with 7 positions matching TRBD1. This CDR3 is built from 15 residues. The V gene end was trimmed by 0 bases and the J gene end by 4 bases; junction bases not matched to a gene: 6. From germline, CDR1 is SGHKS and CDR2 YYEKEE (reference sequence). CDR3 residues: CASSLGTGEPYGYTF. CDR3 sequence (DNA): TGTGCCAGCAGCTTGGGGACAGGCGAACCCTATGGCTACACCTTC.

This clonotype has just one count. CDR3 protein: CSVEDRDSYEQYF. CDR3 nucleotide sequence: TGCAGCGTTGAAGATCGGGACAGCTACGAGCAGTACTTC. The genes are TRBV29-1 and TRBJ2-7; 7 positions match TRBD1. J was trimmed by 3 bases and V by 0 bases; bases with no gene match: 2. Germline V gene lookup returns CDR1 SQVTM and CDR2 ANQGSEA. The CDR3 runs 13 residues.

V gene TRBV20-1 combines with J gene TRBJ2-2; tentatively, D is TRBD1 or TRBD2 (5 bases each). Germline V CDR1 and CDR2: DFQATT, SNEGSKA (reference sequence). CDR3 length equals 16 residues. Trimming stripped 4 bases from V and 3 bases from J, with 18 bases between. Written as DNA, the CDR3 is TGCAGTGCTAAGATTTGGACCTTGGGGGACACCGGGGAGCTGTTTTTT. It encodes CSAKIWTLGDTGELFF.

This clonotype was detected many times. This chain links TRBV20-1 with TRBJ1-5; D remains ambiguous. CDR1 is DFQATT, CDR2 SNEGSKA, per germline (reference sequence). V lost 1 base and J 3 bases, leaving 7 bases between the germline ends. This CDR3 comprises 13 residues. The CDR3 nucleotides read TGCAGTGCTAGAGTCAGGCTCAATCAGCCCCAGCATTTT. Translation gives CSARVRLNQPQHF.

This clonotype was detected only once. The rearrangement uses TRBV12-3 or TRBV12-4 and TRBJ2-3; D unresolved. V was cut by 6 bases and J by 9 bases, with 10 bases left in between. The CDR3 loop spans 11 amino acids. The CDR3 bases are TGTGCCAGCAGCCCTTCCGGGACGCAGTATTTT. This translates into CASSPSGTQYF.

The V call is TRBV7-9, the J call TRBJ2-7; 7 nucleotides align to TRBD1. J gave up 3 bases and V 1 base, and 3 bases lay outside the gene matches. The CDR3 consists of 14 residues. Germline values: CDR1 SEHNR, CDR2 FQNEAQ (reference sequence). The DNA for the CDR3 is TGTGCCAGCAGCTTAGAGGGGGCGAACTACGAGCAGTACTTC. Residues: CASSLEGANYEQYF.

This clonotype appeared a few times. The V and J genes are TRBV20-1 and TRBJ2-7, with TRBD1 matching 9 bases. The germline gives CDR1 DFQATT, CDR2 SNEGSKA (reference sequence). The trim removed 1 base at V and 2 bases at J, leaving 3 bases unmatched. This CDR3 comprises 14 residues. CDR3 in amino acids: CSARAGQGPYEQYF. DNA for the CDR3: TGCAGTGCTAGAGCGGGACAGGGACCCTACGAGCAGTACTTC.

This clonotype has just a few counts. The V call is TRBV5-1, the J call TRBJ1-3; D is unclear. The CDR3 runs to 16 residues. Trimming took off 1 base at V and 0 bases at J, with 11 bases between the two ends. Looked up from germline, CDR1 is SGHRS and CDR2 is YFSETQ. The chain's CDR3 is CASSLNPMNSGNTIYF. The CDR3 DNA reads as TGCGCCAGCAGCTTGAATCCCATGAACTCTGGAAACACCATATATTTT.

This clonotype was observed at least ten times. The chain joins TRBV11-2 to TRBJ1-1; D is ambiguous. The V end lost 2 bases, the J end lost 0 bases, and 10 bases lay between the germline ends. Germline V lookup: CDR1 SGHAT, CDR2 FQNNGV. The CDR3 runs 15 residues. As DNA, the CDR3 is TGTGCCAGCAGCTTATTTGGGCGGATGAACACTGAAGCTTTCTTT. It is translated as CASSLFGRMNTEAFF. Based on the CDR3 plus reference TRBV11-2 and TRBJ1-1, the full variable domain is EAGVAQSPRYKIIEKRQSVAFWCNPISGHATLYWYQQILGQGPKLLIQFQNNGVVDDSQLPKDRFSAERLKGVDSTLKIQPAKLEDSAVYLCASSLFGRMNTEAFFGQGTRLTVV.

The chain combines TRBV6-2 or TRBV6-3 with TRBJ1-1, with 7 bases identical to TRBD1. Per the germline V gene, CDR1 is MNHEY and CDR2 is SVGEGT. The CDR3 length is 14 residues. The ends lost 7 bases at V and 1 base at J; junction bases unmatched: 6. Here the CDR3 DNA reads TGTGCCAGCACCTACGACAGGGAGAACACTGAAGCTTTCTTT. This gives the protein CASTYDRENTEAFF.

In this sample, this clonotype turned up a few times. V and J are TRBV5-6 and TRBJ2-7, with D perhaps given as TRBD1 or TRBD2 (6 bases each). Per germline, CDR1 SGHDT and CDR2 YYEEEE. Trimming removed 0 bases from V and 5 bases from J, with 9 bases in between. This CDR3 region has 13 residues. CDR3: CASSLDREDEQYF. The CDR3 DNA sequence: TGTGCCAGCAGCTTGGACAGGGAGGACGAGCAGTACTTC.

This clonotype was observed a handful of times. V is TRBV5-1 and J is TRBJ2-1; weak D call: TRBD2 (7 bases). V was shortened by 4 bases and J by 6 bases, with 23 bases between the two germline ends. The germline gives CDR1 SGHRS, CDR2 YFSETQ. CDR3 length: 17 amino acids. The CDR3 DNA is TGCGCCAGCAGCCGACGGGGGGCTATTCACGGGGCCAATGAGCAGTTCTTC. It specifies CASSRRGAIHGANEQFF. Drawing the rest from reference TRBV5-1 and TRBJ2-1, the complete variable domain is KAGVTQTPRYLIKTRGQQVTLSCSPISGHRSVSWYQQTPGQGLQFLFEYFSETQRNKGNFPGRFSGRQFSNSRSEMNVSTLELGDSALYLCASSRRGAIHGANEQFFGPGTRLTVL.